The present entry profiles one T cell receptor beta chain with its context. What it recognizes is unknown. Reverse transcription of roughly 0.5 to 1 ug RNA used random hexamers. One entry per CDR3 protein results from TCRdb running MiXCR on the immunoSEQ multiplex PCR reads. This table holds 200,000 or so distinct CDR3 sequences, 85% to 95% found once. The data were taken from a study of CD8 T cells in Susac syndrome. CDR3 length: 14 amino acids. Germline V gene sequence: CDR1 GTSNPN, CDR2 SVGIG (reference sequence). V lost 1 base and J lost 0, with 7 bases in between. Study results and caveats: As the study acknowledged, the number of individuals in its TCR sequencing and HLA analysis was relatively small.

From blood CD8+ and CD4+ T cells, TCR beta sequences were generated. Sequences were obtained from CD8+ T cells from PBMCs. The chain recombines TRBV30 with TRBJ1-3; D unclear. The clonotype originates from a human donor with Susac syndrome. CDR3 DNA: TGTGCCTGGAGTGGCTGGAACTCTGGAAACACCATATATTTT. Its translation is CAWSGWNSGNTIYF.